The 28 T cell receptor beta chains below all came from one sample that was sequenced in a study of cytotoxic CD8 clonotypes in ibrutinib-treated CLL. Sequencing was performed with immunoSEQ multiplex PCR; in TCRdb, only in-frame clones are kept and a portion is missing. The data contain roughly 180,000 clones, over 60% of them singletons. The source material was PBMCs, sampled after 24 months of ibrutinib treatment. These TCRs come from a human donor with chronic lymphocytic leukemia.

DNA for the CDR3: TGTGCCAGCAGCGGCCGCAGTGGGGGTGAAGTCGGGGAGCTGTTTTTT. Amino acids: CASSGRSGGEVGELFF. This rearrangement joins TRBV9 to TRBJ2-2, with D perhaps matching TRBD1 or TRBD2 (5 bases each). CDR1 SGDLS and CDR2 YYNGEE come from the germline V gene. This CDR3 comprises 16 residues. V dropped 3 bases and J dropped 7 bases, with 19 bases sitting between them.

The chain combines TRBV4-3 with TRBJ2-3; 8 nucleotides agree with TRBD1. This CDR3 spans 16 amino acids. Germline lookup yields CDR1 LGHNA and CDR2 YSLEER. With V trimmed by 0 bases and J by 1 base, 3 bases remained unmatched. CDR3 DNA: TGCGCCAGCAGCCAAGAAGCACAGGGGGGCACAGATACGCAGTATTTT. Its translation: CASSQEAQGGTDTQYF.

This chain links TRBV7-2 with TRBJ1-1, with TRBD1 as a possible D gene (5 bases). Trimming stripped 5 bases from V and 1 base from J, with 11 bases between. The CDR3 extends over 14 amino acids. Germline CDR1 and CDR2: SGHTA and FQGNSA. CDR3 sequence (DNA): TGTGCCAGCAGCCAGGGACTTAAGAACACTGAAGCTTTCTTT. Translated: CASSQGLKNTEAFF.

This clone was counted a single time. Here the CDR3 reads CASNGGAGGPEQYF. Here the CDR3 DNA reads TGTGCCAGCAATGGCGGAGCGGGAGGACCCGAGCAGTACTTC. This chain joins TRBV28 and TRBJ2-7; 9 bases fit TRBD2. The V gene's germline CDR1 is MDHEN and CDR2 SYDVKM. This CDR3 region has 14 residues. Trimming removed 7 bases from V and 6 bases from J; junction bases left unmatched: 10.

J is TRBJ2-1 and V is TRBV10-3; the D is unclear. This CDR3 comprises 11 residues. V lost 3 bases to trimming and J lost 3 bases, with 0 bases between them. CDR1 is ENHRY, CDR2 SYGVKD, per germline. Written as DNA, the CDR3 is TGTGCCATCAGTGACTACAATGAGCAGTTCTTC. Residues: CAISDYNEQFF.

This rearrangement joins TRBV6-1 to TRBJ1-4; no definite D call. The CDR3 extends over 15 amino acids. V lost 6 bases to trimming and J lost 5 bases, with 16 bases between them. Per the germline V gene, CDR1 is MNHNS and CDR2 is SASEGT. CDR3 amino acids: CASSPPGPGNEKLFF. The CDR3 DNA is TGTGCCAGCAGCCCCCCAGGCCCCGGGAATGAAAAACTGTTTTTT.

This clone occurred a few times. J is TRBJ2-1 and V is TRBV7-3, with TRBD2 as a possible D gene (6 bases). V lost 3 bases and J lost 9, with 9 bases in between. Germline CDR1 SGHTA, CDR2 FQGTGA. The CDR3 spans 12 residues. CDR3 residues: CASSLPGGEQFF. DNA for the CDR3: TGTGCCAGCAGCTTGCCCGGGGGTGAGCAGTTCTTC.

This chain links TRBV9 with TRBJ2-1, with D hard to call. The germline V gene has CDR1 SGDLS and CDR2 YYNGEE. Between the trimmed V and J ends, which lost 0 bases and 5 bases, there was a span of 12 bases. CDR3 size: 15 residues. The CDR3 DNA is TGTGCCAGCAGCGTAGGGTTAGGGTCGGACAATGAGCAGTTCTTC. It codes for CASSVGLGSDNEQFF. The entire variable domain, with the rest obtained from reference TRBV9 and TRBJ2-1, is as follows: DSGVTQTPKHLITATGQRVTLRCSPRSGDLSVYWYQQSLDQGLQFLIQYYNGEERAKGNILERFSAQQFPDLHSELNLSSLELGDSALYFCASSVGLGSDNEQFFGPGTRLTVL.

This clone showed up just a few times. The gene calls are TRBV10-2 and TRBJ1-3; no clear D gene. Per the germline V gene, CDR1 is WSHSY and CDR2 is SAAADI. There are 14 residues in the CDR3. V was trimmed by 8 bases and J by 4 bases, leaving 15 bases between them. The chain's CDR3 is CASGSIRSGNTIYF. The CDR3 bases are TGCGCCAGCGGGAGTATTCGGTCGGGAAACACCATATATTTT.

The rearrangement uses TRBV7-8 and TRBJ2-7; TRBD1 agrees at 9 bases. The CDR3 is 16 amino acids. Germline values: CDR1 SGHVS, CDR2 FQNEAQ. Trimming at V came to 5 bases and at J to 4 bases, leaving 12 bases not matched to a gene. The CDR3 DNA sequence: TGTGCCAGCAGCGACCGAGCCGGGACAGGGCAATACGAGCAGTACTTC. Protein: CASSDRAGTGQYEQYF.

The genes are TRBV7-7 and TRBJ2-1, with TRBD2 matching 7 bases. The germline CDR1 and CDR2 sequences are SSHAT and FNYEAQ (reference sequence). The junction had 6 bases not matched to a gene; V was cut back by 1 base and J by 3 bases. This CDR3 has 16 amino acids. The CDR3 region is CASSLEAGSGYNEQFF. As DNA, the CDR3 is TGTGCCAGCAGCTTAGAAGCGGGATCTGGCTACAATGAGCAGTTCTTC. Combining the CDR3 with reference TRBV7-7 and TRBJ2-1 gives the whole variable domain GAGVSQSPRYKVTKRGQDVTLRCDPISSHATLYWYQQALGQGPEFLTYFNYEAQPDKSGLPSDRFSAERPEGSISTLTIQRTEQRDSAMYRCASSLEAGSGYNEQFFGPGTRLTVL.

This sequence joins TRBV2 and TRBJ2-1; D is possibly TRBD1 or TRBD2 (6 bases each). The CDR3 sequence is 11 residues long. Trimming took 8 bases from V and 6 from J, leaving 8 bases between them. In germline, CDR1 is SNHLY, CDR2 FYNNEI. CDR3 amino acids: CASEGGNEQFF. The CDR3 region has the DNA TGTGCCAGCGAGGGGGGCAATGAGCAGTTCTTC.

The chain joins TRBV4-2 to TRBJ2-7; TRBD2 agrees at 9 bases. Germline V gene data show CDR1 as LGHNA and CDR2 as YNFKEQ. V shed 0 bases, J shed 6 bases, and the junction held 9 bases outside the gene matches. The CDR3 length is 16 residues. CDR3 DNA sequence: TGTGCCAGCAGCCAAGATTGGCGCGGGAGGGCTGTCGAGCAGTACTTC. This sequence encodes CASSQDWRGRAVEQYF.

The chain links TRBV27 to TRBJ1-1; TRBD1 might be the D (5 bases). The germline gives CDR1 MNHEY, CDR2 SMNVEV (reference sequence). The CDR3 covers 13 residues. Between the trimmed V and J ends, which lost 5 bases and 5 bases, there was a span of 12 bases. The CDR3 sequence is CASSRGVDTEAFF. DNA for the CDR3: TGTGCCAGCAGTAGAGGGGTAGATACTGAAGCTTTCTTT.

The genes are TRBV4-1 and TRBJ2-5; TRBD2 is a possible D gene (6 bases). V lost 1 base and J lost 4, with 13 bases in between. The CDR3 has 15 amino acids. CDR1 is MGHRA, CDR2 YSYEKL, per germline. The CDR3 DNA reads as TGCGCCAGCAGCCAAGTCGGGGGTGGCGGAGAGACCCAGTACTTC. Amino acids: CASSQVGGGGETQYF.

This clone was observed a handful of times. The V and J genes are TRBV11-2 and TRBJ2-5; weak D call: TRBD2 (7 bases). Deletions cut 6 bases from V and 4 bases from J, with 18 bases between. The CDR3 spans 15 residues. Germline CDR1 reads SGHAT; CDR2 reads FQNNGV. The CDR3 is CASRSGLGGRETQYF. The CDR3, as DNA: TGTGCCAGCAGATCGGGACTCGGGGGGCGAGAGACCCAGTACTTC.

This chain uses TRBV9 with TRBJ2-5, with 7 nucleotides matching TRBD2. Germline loops: CDR1 SGDLS, CDR2 YYNGEE. V gave up 5 bases and J gave up 4 bases; unmatched junction bases: 14. This CDR3 has 16 amino acids. The CDR3 region has the DNA TGTGCCAGCAGTTACAGATCGGGAGGAATTCGAGAGACCCAGTACTTC. Its protein product is CASSYRSGGIRETQYF.

The J gene is TRBJ1-4, the V gene TRBV28; D not certain. Germline CDR1 MDHEN, CDR2 SYDVKM. Trimming took off 7 bases at V and 5 bases at J, with 8 bases between the two ends. The CDR3 loop spans 12 amino acids. DNA for the CDR3: TGTGCCAGCAAAAGGGCAAATGAAAAACTGTTTTTT. It is translated as CASKRANEKLFF.

The chain carries TRBV7-9 and TRBJ2-7; 8 bases fit TRBD1. V was pared by 5 bases and J by 5 bases, with 11 bases of the junction left unmatched. Germline V gene data show CDR1 as SEHNR and CDR2 as FQNEAQ (reference sequence). The CDR3 runs 15 residues. CDR3 protein: CASSTRTGKSDEQYF. The CDR3, as DNA: TGTGCCAGCAGCACCCGGACAGGGAAGAGCGACGAGCAGTACTTC.

The V call is TRBV7-3, the J call TRBJ2-1; D may be TRBD1 or TRBD2 (5 bases each). Germline V gene lookup returns CDR1 SGHTA and CDR2 FQGTGA. The CDR3 totals 13 residues. The V end was cut by 5 bases, the J end by 10 bases, with 15 bases between. The CDR3 DNA reads TGTGCCAGCAGCCCACTAGGCGAGGGGGAGCAGTTCTTC. Protein sequence: CASSPLGEGEQFF. The full variable domain, with the rest looked up from reference TRBV7-3 and TRBJ2-1, is GAGVSQTPSNKVTEKGKYVELRCDPISGHTALYWYRQSLGQGPEFLIYFQGTGAADDSGLPNDRFFAVRPEGSVSTLKIQRTERGDSAVYLCASSPLGEGEQFFGPGTRLTVL.

This chain links TRBV5-4 with TRBJ1-1, with D uncertain. Trimming pared 1 base from V and 1 base from J, leaving 11 bases between. Germline CDR1 SGHNT, CDR2 YYREEE (reference sequence). This CDR3 spans 15 amino acids. The CDR3 DNA is TGTGCCAGCAGCTTGTTCCTCAACGGGAACACTGAAGCTTTCTTT. Residues: CASSLFLNGNTEAFF.

The V and J genes are TRBV11-2 and TRBJ2-3; 13 bases are a match to TRBD2. V shed 5 bases, J shed 0 bases, and the junction held 5 bases outside the gene matches. This CDR3 spans 17 amino acids. From germline, CDR1 is SGHAT and CDR2 FQNNGV. For the CDR3, the DNA is TGTGCCAGCAGCATGGGGACTAGCGGGACCAGCACAGATACGCAGTATTTT. Its translation: CASSMGTSGTSTDTQYF.

The chain carries TRBV28 and TRBJ2-3; the D is unclear. Per the germline V gene, CDR1 is MDHEN and CDR2 is SYDVKM. CDR3 size: 11 residues. The ends were cut back, 7 bases at V and 2 bases at J, with 4 bases in the middle. The CDR3 spells CASTNTDTQYF. Here the CDR3 DNA reads TGTGCCAGCACCAACACAGATACGCAGTATTTT.

This clone came up once. The chain is built from TRBV7-9 and TRBJ2-1; 13 bases are shared with TRBD2. This CDR3 is built from 17 residues. V dropped 4 bases and J dropped 0; count of bases not matched to a gene: 3. The germline CDR1 and CDR2 sequences are SEHNR and FQNEAQ (reference sequence). The CDR3 sequence is CASSSGTSGASYNEQFF. In DNA, the CDR3 is TGTGCCAGCAGCTCCGGGACTAGCGGGGCCTCCTACAATGAGCAGTTCTTC.

A few counts support this clone. V usage is TRBV6-4 and J usage is TRBJ1-2, with TRBD1 matching 10 bases. CDR1 and CDR2 (germline): MRHNA, SNTAGT. The CDR3 is 17 residues long. Trimming at V came to 2 bases and at J to 7 bases, leaving 13 bases not matched to a gene. CDR3 loop: CASSDPVPGQGLRGYTF. In DNA, the CDR3 is TGTGCCAGCAGTGACCCAGTCCCGGGACAGGGGTTGCGTGGCTACACCTTC.

This clone was picked up one time. This sequence joins TRBV11-2 and TRBJ1-1, with 8 positions matching TRBD1. Germline V gene sequence: CDR1 SGHAT, CDR2 FQNNGV. The CDR3 contains 14 residues. V lost 6 bases and J lost 2; bases outside the gene matches: 5. The CDR3 is CASRLTGANTEAFF. The CDR3 nucleotides read TGTGCCAGCAGGTTGACAGGGGCTAACACTGAAGCTTTCTTT. The whole variable domain, filled in from reference TRBV11-2 and TRBJ1-1, reads EAGVAQSPRYKIIEKRQSVAFWCNPISGHATLYWYQQILGQGPKLLIQFQNNGVVDDSQLPKDRFSAERLKGVDSTLKIQPAKLEDSAVYLCASRLTGANTEAFFGQGTRLTVV.

The rearrangement uses TRBV5-4 and TRBJ2-7, with D possibly being TRBD2 (6 bases). CDR1 and CDR2 (germline): SGHNT, YYREEE (reference sequence). The CDR3 extends over 13 amino acids. V lost 4 bases and J 6 bases, leaving 14 bases between the germline ends. CDR3 region: CASSHLVGGEQYF. CDR3 nucleotide sequence: TGTGCCAGCAGCCATCTGGTGGGGGGCGAGCAGTACTTC.

The chain recombines TRBV29-1 with TRBJ1-1; 9 positions match TRBD1. J was trimmed by 2 bases and V by 6 bases; bases with no gene match: 10. The germline CDR1 and CDR2 sequences are SQVTM and ANQGSEA. The CDR3 runs 15 residues. The CDR3 region is CSVLRQGVVNTEAFF. The CDR3 region has the DNA TGCAGCGTCCTAAGACAGGGGGTGGTAAACACTGAAGCTTTCTTT. The entire variable domain, with the rest obtained from reference TRBV29-1 and TRBJ1-1, is as follows: SAVISQKPSRDICQRGTSLTIQCQVDSQVTMMFWYRQQPGQSLTLIATANQGSEATYESGFVIDKFPISRPNLTFSTLTVSNMSPEDSSIYLCSVLRQGVVNTEAFFGQGTRLTVV.